This section outlines one TCR beta chain sequence together with its context. This clone's antigen is unknown. No base qualities exist here, and no much larger clone lies one base off it. This entry belongs to a study of T cell responses to AZD1222 COVID-19 vaccine listed by TCRdb under 2021. Looking at the study overall: TCR sequencing covered roughly 230 trial participants: around 210 given two doses of AZD1222 and approximately 26 given two doses of MenACWY control vaccine. Trial participants were enrolled into age subgroups of 18-55, 56-69 and 70-plus years, which contained about 150, 28 and 57 TCR-sequenced participants, respectively. Here is what the overall study found, with its caveats: Conclusions about previously exposed vaccinees were limited because only five to seven AZD1222 recipients were SARS-CoV-2 seropositive at baseline. Because no day 14 peak-response samples were available, the repertoires could be characterized only after the peak T cell response. Epitopes outside the regions mutated in the B.1.351 and B.1.1.7 variants were reportedly recognized by nearly half of the unique spike-specific TCRs. The 56-69-year group was small, and its depth increase did not reach significance, likely because of low power. Participants were mostly white British, with more females than males. The authors suggested clonal diversity may have been underestimated. A significant rise in spike-specific TCR breadth and depth was observed after two AZD1222 doses relative to day 0 and relative to MenACWY recipients. The vaccine-associated CD4 TCRs covered the entire spike protein, and the dominant responses fell in regions 160-218 and 743-854.

The CDR3 holds 14 amino acids from the cysteine to the phenylalanine. Of the read, only the CDR3 DNA is kept; its 42 bases are in frame from base 1. V ends up 4 bases short and J 9 bases short, with an unmatched junction base count of 9. Looking up the germline V gene (reference sequence) yields CDR1 LGHDT and CDR2 YNNKEL. The CDR3 regions of human TCRbeta chains were analyzed by immunosequencing. Processing in the source paper ran as follows. TCRs in the repertoires were matched against a reference library of SARS-CoV-2-specific TCRs that had been generated with the MIRA antigen-specificity platform. Breadth was defined as the fraction of unique TCRs that were SARS-CoV-2-associated. Depth was defined as the fraction of total T cells that were SARS-CoV-2-associated. Using the MIRA data, every spike-specific TCR was mapped to the spike region that the TCR reacted to and assigned to either a CD4 or a CD8 class. Log10-transformed breadth and depth values were compared by one-way ANOVA with Sidak's multiple comparisons tests. TCRdb took this table from immuneACCESS and kept in-frame rearrangements with V and J called. Such tables lack part of the clones; where checked against another copy, unresolved V genes explain under half of the gap, and the rest is unexplained. Clone size and V and J calls were adopted from that table, with D and trimming inferred from the DNA. Present in this sample are about 110,000 clones, about 94% of which were seen just once. 2.9% of the sample is taken by the ten largest.

The time point label on this specimen signifies: about 28 days (+/-7) after the second vaccine dose. AZD1222 recipients given second doses at about 4 weeks or at about 12 weeks were pooled, since spike-specific TCR depth and breadth were not found to differ between the two schedules. The vaccinee samples were drawn from two UK trials, COV001 and COV002, one of which was a single-blind randomized controlled phase 2/3 trial testing AZD1222 (ChAdOx1 nCoV-19) in healthy adults. For TCRbeta chain sequencing, PBMC samples from trial participants were taken at day 0 and at day 28 after the second dose. This specimen was peripheral blood, taken 28 days after the second AZD1222 dose. The sequence was collected from an adult who received the AZD1222 COVID-19 vaccine. The rearranged segments are TRBV3-1 (or the pseudogene TRBV3-2) and TRBJ2-4; 7 middle bases align to TRBD2. The DNA sequence reads TGTGCCAGCAGCCTCCGGGGGAGGGAGGTCATTCAGTACTTC. It translates as CASSLRGREVIQYF.